This T cell receptor beta chain was observed in a study of shared clonotypes between healthy human individuals. CD45RO-negative CD8 cells positively selected for CCR7 made up the naive population, which excluded terminally differentiated effector memory CD45RA+ cells. Germline CDR1 and CDR2: SEHNR and FQNEAQ (reference sequence). The V and J ends lost 5 bases and 6 bases respectively, with 14 bases between them. The CDR3 runs to 14 residues. Overall study results and limits: Having only a few donors restricted how much genetic and exposure-history diversity was captured.

With regard to this clone: The antigen is undetermined.

Method: immunoSEQ multiplex PCR; TCRdb's copy keeps in-frame clones and lacks some. Here the sample spans about 610,000 clones, around 96% being singletons. The V call is TRBV7-9, the J call TRBJ2-1; D may correspond to TRBD1 or TRBD2 (5 bases each). The sequence came from a woman aged 25 to 45 in good health. The sample comprised naive CD8+ T cells sorted from blood. CDR3 sequence: CASSGRDESNEQFF. In nucleotides, the CDR3 is TGTGCCAGCAGCGGACGGGACGAGTCCAATGAGCAGTTCTTC.